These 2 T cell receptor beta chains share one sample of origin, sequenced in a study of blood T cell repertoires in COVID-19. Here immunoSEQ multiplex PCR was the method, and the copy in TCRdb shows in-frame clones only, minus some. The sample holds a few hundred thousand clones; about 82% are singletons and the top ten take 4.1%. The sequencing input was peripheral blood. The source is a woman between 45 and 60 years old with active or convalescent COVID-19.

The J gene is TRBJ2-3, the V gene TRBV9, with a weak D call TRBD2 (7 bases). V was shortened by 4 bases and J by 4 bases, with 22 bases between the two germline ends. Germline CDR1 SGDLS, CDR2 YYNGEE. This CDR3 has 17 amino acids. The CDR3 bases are TGTGCCAGCAGCCCGCAGATAGGGGGGCTAGCGGCAGATACGCAGTATTTT. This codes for CASSPQIGGLAADTQYF.

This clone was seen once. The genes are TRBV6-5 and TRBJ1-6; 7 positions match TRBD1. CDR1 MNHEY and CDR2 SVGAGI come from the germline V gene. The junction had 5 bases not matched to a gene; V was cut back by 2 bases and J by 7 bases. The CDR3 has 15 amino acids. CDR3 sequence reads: CASSYEGARNSPLHF. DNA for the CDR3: TGTGCCAGCAGTTACGAGGGGGCGCGAAATTCACCCCTCCACTTT.